This T cell receptor (beta chain) was sequenced for a study of blood T cell repertoires in COVID-19. The repertoire was sequenced with immunoSEQ multiplex PCR; TCRdb's copy has only in-frame clones and lacks some. The sample includes around 97,000 clones, 85% to 90% of them seen just once. Germline V gene lookup returns CDR1 MDHEN and CDR2 SYDVKM. V shed 6 bases and J 5 bases; nucleotides not matched to a gene: 9. The CDR3 extends over 14 amino acids. Sequencing was performed on peripheral blood. This TCR was recovered from a human donor in a cohort sampled during active COVID-19. The genes are TRBV28 and TRBJ2-7, with 8 bases fitting TRBD1. The CDR3 loop reads CASSPGGADDEQYF. CDR3 DNA: TGTGCCAGCAGCCCAGGGGGCGCAGATGACGAGCAGTACTTC.